Reported below is one T cell receptor (beta chain). Its antigen is currently unknown. PCR primers comprised 60 Vbeta and 13 Jbeta primers. Only in-frame clones appear in the TCRdb table, and some are missing; sequencing was by immunoSEQ multiplex PCR. Counted here are about 180,000 clones, approximately 78% occurring once; the ten biggest clones make up approximately 13%. Each donor was healthy, and each was a bone marrow donor. CDR3 size: 14 residues. The V gene lost 6 bases and the J gene lost 2 bases, with 12 bases spanning the gap. Germline V lookup: CDR1 MRHNA, CDR2 SNTAGT. The data are from a study of cytomegalovirus exposure and HLA in healthy donors. Findings and limits, study-wide: Among CMV-associated TCR beta chains, most appeared HLA-restricted in a later analysis.

The chain employs TRBV6-4 and TRBJ2-3; a possible D gene is TRBD1 (5 bases). The sequenced sample consisted of PBMCs. This sequence was found in a woman aged 50 to 60 in good health and CMV-seropositive. The DNA of the CDR3 is TGTGCCAGCAGACAGGACATTTCCACAGATACGCAGTATTTT. Translated, it gives CASRQDISTDTQYF.